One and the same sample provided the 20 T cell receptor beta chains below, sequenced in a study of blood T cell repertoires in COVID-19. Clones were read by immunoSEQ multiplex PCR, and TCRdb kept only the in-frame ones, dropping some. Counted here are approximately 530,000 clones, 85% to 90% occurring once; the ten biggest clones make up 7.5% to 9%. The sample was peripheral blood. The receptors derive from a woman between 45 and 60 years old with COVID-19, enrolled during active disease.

CDR3 sequence (DNA): TGTGCCAGCAGCCCATTGAGAAAATACACTGAAGCTTTCTTT. Encoded protein: CASSPLRKYTEAFF. The chain couples TRBV7-8 to TRBJ1-1; D is unresolved. Germline lookup yields CDR1 SGHVS and CDR2 FQNEAQ. The CDR3 has 14 amino acids. Trimming left V 5 bases short and J 3 bases short, with 13 bases between.

CDR3 sequence reads: CSAPSSTEAFF. The CDR3 DNA reads TGCAGTGCCCCCTCGAGCACTGAAGCTTTCTTT. V gene TRBV20-1 combines with J gene TRBJ1-1; D call uncertain. Germline V gene data show CDR1 as DFQATT and CDR2 as SNEGSKA (reference sequence). V dropped 6 bases and J dropped 4 bases, with 9 bases sitting between them. The CDR3 runs to 11 residues.

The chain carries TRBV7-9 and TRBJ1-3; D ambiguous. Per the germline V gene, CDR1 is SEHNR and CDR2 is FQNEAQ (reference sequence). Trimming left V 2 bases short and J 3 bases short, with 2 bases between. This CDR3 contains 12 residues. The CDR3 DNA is TGTGCCAGCAGCTTATATGGAAACACCATATATTTT. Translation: CASSLYGNTIYF.

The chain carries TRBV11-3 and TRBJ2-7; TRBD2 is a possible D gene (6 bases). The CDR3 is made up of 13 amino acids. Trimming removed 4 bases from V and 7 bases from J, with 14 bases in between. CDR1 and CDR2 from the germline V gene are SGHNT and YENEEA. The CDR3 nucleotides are TGTGCCAGCAGCTCCCTCGACGGGAGTGAGCAGTACTTC. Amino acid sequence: CASSSLDGSEQYF. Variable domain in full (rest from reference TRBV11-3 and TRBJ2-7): EAGVVQSPRYKIIEKKQPVAFWCNPISGHNTLYWYLQNLGQGPELLIRYENEEAVDDSQLPKDRFSAERLKGVDSTLKIQPAELGDSAVYLCASSSLDGSEQYFGPGTRLTVT.

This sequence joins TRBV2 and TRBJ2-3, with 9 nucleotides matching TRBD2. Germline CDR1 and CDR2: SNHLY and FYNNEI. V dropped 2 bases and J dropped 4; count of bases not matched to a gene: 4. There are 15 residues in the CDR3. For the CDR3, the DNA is TGTGCCAGCAGTGAATTGCGGGGGGGGGCAGATACGCAGTATTTT. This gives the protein CASSELRGGADTQYF.

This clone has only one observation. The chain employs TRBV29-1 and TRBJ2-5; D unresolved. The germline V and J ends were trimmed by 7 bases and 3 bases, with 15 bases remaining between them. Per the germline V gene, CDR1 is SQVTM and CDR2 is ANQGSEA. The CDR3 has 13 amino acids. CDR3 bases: TGCAGCGCCCCCCCCAGCCGGGAAGAGACCCAGTACTTC. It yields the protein CSAPPSREETQYF. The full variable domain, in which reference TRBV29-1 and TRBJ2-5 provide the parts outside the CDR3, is SAVISQKPSRDICQRGTSLTIQCQVDSQVTMMFWYRQQPGQSLTLIATANQGSEATYESGFVIDKFPISRPNLTFSTLTVSNMSPEDSSIYLCSAPPSREETQYFGPGTRLLVL.

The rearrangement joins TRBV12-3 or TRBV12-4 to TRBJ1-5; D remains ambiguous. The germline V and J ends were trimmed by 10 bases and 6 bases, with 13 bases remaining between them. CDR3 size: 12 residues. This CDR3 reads CAISLGGQPQHF. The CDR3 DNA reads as TGTGCCATAAGTTTAGGCGGTCAGCCCCAGCATTTT.

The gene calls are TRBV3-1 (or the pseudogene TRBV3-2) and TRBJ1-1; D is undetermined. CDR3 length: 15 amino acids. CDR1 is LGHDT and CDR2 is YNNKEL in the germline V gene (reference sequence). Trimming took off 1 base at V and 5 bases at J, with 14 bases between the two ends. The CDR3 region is CASSQVEAGVTEAFF. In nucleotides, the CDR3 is TGTGCCAGCAGCCAAGTTGAAGCGGGCGTAACTGAAGCTTTCTTT.

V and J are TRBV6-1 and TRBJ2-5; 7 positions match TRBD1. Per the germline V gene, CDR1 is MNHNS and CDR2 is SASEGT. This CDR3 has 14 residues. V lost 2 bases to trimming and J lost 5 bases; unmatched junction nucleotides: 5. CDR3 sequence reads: CASSELRGPETQYF. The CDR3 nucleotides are TGTGCCAGCAGTGAATTAAGGGGGCCGGAGACCCAGTACTTC.

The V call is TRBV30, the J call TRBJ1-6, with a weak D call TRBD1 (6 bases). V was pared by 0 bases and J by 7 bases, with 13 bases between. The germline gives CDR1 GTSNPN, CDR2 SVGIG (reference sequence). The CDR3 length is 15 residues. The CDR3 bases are TGTGCCTGGAGTGTACAGGGAAGGTCGAATTCACCCCTCCACTTT. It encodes CAWSVQGRSNSPLHF.

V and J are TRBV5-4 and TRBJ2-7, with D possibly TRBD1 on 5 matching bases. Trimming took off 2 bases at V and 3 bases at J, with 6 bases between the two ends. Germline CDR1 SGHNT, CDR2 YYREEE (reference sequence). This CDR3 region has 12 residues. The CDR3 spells CASSFQGYEQYF. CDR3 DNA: TGTGCCAGCAGCTTTCAGGGCTACGAGCAGTACTTC.

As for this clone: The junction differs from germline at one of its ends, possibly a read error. This CDR3 is CASSYSGQRPLF. The CDR3, as DNA: TGTGCCAGCAGTTACTCGGGGCAAAGGCCCCTTTTT. V and J are TRBV6-5 and TRBJ1-4; TRBD1 is a possible D gene (5 bases). CDR3 size: 12 residues. Germline V gives CDR1 MNHEY, CDR2 SVGAGI.

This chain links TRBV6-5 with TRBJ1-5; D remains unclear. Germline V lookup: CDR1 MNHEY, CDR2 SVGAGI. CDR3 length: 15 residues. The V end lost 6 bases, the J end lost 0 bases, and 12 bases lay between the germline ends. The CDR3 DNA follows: TGTGCCAGCAGCCTGGTGAGGGATAGCAATCAGCCCCAGCATTTT. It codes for CASSLVRDSNQPQHF.

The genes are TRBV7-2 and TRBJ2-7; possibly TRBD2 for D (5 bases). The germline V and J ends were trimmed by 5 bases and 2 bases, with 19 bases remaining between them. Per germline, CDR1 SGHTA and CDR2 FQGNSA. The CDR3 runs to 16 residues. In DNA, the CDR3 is TGTGCCAGCAGCCCCATAGCGAAACTGGGGACCTACGAGCAGTACTTC. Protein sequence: CASSPIAKLGTYEQYF.

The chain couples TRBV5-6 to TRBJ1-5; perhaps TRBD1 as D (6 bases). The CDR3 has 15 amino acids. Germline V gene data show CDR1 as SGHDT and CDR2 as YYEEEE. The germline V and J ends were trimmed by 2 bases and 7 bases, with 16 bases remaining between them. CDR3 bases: TGTGCCAGCAGCTTTAAAGACAGGTTACACCAGCCCCAGCATTTT. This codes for CASSFKDRLHQPQHF.

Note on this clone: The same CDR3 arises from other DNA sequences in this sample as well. The CDR3: CASSLGSGESHEQYF. The CDR3 nucleotides are TGCGCCAGCAGCTTGGGGAGCGGGGAATCCCACGAGCAGTACTTC. This chain links TRBV5-1 with TRBJ2-7; 7 nucleotides match TRBD2. The ends lost 0 bases at V and 5 bases at J; junction bases unmatched: 8. Per germline, CDR1 SGHRS and CDR2 YFSETQ. CDR3 length equals 15 residues.

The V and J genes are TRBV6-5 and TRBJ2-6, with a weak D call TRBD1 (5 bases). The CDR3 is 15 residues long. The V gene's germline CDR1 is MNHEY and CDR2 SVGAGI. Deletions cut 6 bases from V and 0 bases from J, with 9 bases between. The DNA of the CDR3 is TGTGCCAGCAGAGGACACTTCTCTGGGGCCAACGTCCTGACTTTC. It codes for CASRGHFSGANVLTF.

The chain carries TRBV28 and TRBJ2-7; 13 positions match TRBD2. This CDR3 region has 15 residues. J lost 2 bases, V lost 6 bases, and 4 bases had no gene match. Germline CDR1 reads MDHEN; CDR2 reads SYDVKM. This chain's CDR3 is CASRPTSGGAYEQYF. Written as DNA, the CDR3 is TGTGCCAGCAGACCTACTAGCGGGGGGGCCTACGAGCAGTACTTC.

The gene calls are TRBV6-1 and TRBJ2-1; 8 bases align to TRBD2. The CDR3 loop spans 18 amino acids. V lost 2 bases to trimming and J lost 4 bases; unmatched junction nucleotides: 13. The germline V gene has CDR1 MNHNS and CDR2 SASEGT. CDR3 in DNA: TGTGCCAGCAGTGAACGAGGAGGTGGGGCGGGGGGATACAATGAGCAGTTCTTC. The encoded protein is CASSERGGGAGGYNEQFF.

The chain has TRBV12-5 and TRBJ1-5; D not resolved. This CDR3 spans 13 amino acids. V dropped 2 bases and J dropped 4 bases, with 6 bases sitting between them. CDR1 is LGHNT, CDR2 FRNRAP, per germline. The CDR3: CASGLSGNQPQHF. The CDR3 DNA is TGTGCTAGTGGTTTGTCGGGGAATCAGCCCCAGCATTTT.